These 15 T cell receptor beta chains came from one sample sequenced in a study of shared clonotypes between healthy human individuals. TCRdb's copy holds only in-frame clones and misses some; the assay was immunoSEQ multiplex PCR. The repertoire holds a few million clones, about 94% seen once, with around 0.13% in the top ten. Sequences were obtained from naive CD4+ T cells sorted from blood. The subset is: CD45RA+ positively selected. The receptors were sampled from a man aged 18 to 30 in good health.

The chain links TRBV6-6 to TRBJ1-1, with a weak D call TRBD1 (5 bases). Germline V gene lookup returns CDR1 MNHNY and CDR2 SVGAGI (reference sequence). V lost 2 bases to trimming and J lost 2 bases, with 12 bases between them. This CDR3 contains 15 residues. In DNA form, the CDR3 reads TGTGCCAGCAGTTACCCAGGGCTGGAAAACACTGAAGCTTTCTTT. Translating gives CASSYPGLENTEAFF.

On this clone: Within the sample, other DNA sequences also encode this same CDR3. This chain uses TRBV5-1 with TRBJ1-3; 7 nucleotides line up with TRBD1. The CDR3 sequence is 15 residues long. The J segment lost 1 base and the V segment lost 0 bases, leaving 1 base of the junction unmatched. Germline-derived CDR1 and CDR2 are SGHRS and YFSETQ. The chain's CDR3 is CASSLGTGSGNTIYF. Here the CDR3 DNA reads TGCGCCAGCAGCTTGGGGACAGGTTCTGGAAACACCATATATTTT. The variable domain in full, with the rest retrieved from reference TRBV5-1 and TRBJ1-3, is KAGVTQTPRYLIKTRGQQVTLSCSPISGHRSVSWYQQTPGQGLQFLFEYFSETQRNKGNFPGRFSGRQFSNSRSEMNVSTLELGDSALYLCASSLGTGSGNTIYFGEGSWLTVV.

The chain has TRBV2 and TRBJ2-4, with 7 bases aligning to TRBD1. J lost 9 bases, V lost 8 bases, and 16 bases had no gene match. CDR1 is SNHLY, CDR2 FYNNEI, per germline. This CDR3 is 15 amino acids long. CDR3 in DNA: TGTGCCAGCTTCCGAGGGGGCGTACAGAACGGCATTCAGTACTTC. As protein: CASFRGGVQNGIQYF. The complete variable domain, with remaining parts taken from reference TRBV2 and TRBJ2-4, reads EPEVTQTPSHQVTQMGQEVILRCVPISNHLYFYWYRQILGQKVEFLVSFYNNEISEKSEIFDDQFSVERPDGSNFTLKIRSTKLEDSAMYFCASFRGGVQNGIQYFGAGTRLSVL.

The chain's CDR3 is CASSLGLAVRSEQYF. The DNA for the CDR3 is TGTGCCAGCAGCTTAGGGCTAGCGGTCCGATCGGAGCAGTACTTC. The V call is TRBV11-1, the J call TRBJ2-7, with 7 bases lining up with TRBD2. The V gene end was trimmed by 1 base and the J gene end by 7 bases; junction bases not matched to a gene: 10. The CDR3 totals 15 residues. CDR1 and CDR2 from the germline V gene are SGHAT and FQDESV (reference sequence).

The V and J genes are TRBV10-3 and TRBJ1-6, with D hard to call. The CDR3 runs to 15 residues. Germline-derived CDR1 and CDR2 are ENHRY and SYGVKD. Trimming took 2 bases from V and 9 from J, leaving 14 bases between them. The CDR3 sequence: CAISEGPAGISPLHF. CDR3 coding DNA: TGTGCCATCAGTGAGGGGCCCGCGGGAATTTCACCCCTCCACTTT.

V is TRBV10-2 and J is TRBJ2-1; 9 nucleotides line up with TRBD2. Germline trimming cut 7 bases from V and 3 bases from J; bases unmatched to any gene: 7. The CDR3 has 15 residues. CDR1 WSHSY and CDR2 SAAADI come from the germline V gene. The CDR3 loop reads CASNSLAGDYNEQFF. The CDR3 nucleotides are TGCGCCAGCAACTCATTAGCGGGAGACTACAATGAGCAGTTCTTC.

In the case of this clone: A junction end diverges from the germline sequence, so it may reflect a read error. Here the CDR3 reads CASSDSIYRYTF. CDR3 in DNA: TGTGCCAGCAGTGACTCGATCTATCGCTACACCTTC. V is TRBV6-4 and J is TRBJ1-2; unclear D gene. CDR1 is MRHNA and CDR2 is SNTAGT in the germline V gene. There are 12 residues in the CDR3.

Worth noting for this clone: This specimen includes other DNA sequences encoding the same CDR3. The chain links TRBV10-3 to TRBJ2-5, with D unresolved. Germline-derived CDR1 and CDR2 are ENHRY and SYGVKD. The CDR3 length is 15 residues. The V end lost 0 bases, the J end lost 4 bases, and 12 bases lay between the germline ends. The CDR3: CAISESGLGTETQYF. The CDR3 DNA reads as TGTGCCATCAGTGAGTCGGGTCTTGGAACAGAGACCCAGTACTTC.

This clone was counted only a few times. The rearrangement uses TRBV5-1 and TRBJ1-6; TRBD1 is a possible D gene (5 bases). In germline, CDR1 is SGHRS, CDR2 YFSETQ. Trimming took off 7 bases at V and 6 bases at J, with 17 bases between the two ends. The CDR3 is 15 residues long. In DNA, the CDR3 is TGCGCCAGCCGGGGTGGGGCCGAGGGTAATTCACCCCTCCACTTT. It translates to CASRGGAEGNSPLHF.

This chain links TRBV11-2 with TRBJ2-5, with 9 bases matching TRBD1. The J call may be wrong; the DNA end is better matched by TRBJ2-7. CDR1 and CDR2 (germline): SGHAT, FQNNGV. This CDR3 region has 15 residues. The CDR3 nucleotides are TGTGCCAGCAGAGGAGGGGGGACAGGGCCCTACGAGCAGTACTTC. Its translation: CASRGGGTGPYEQYF.

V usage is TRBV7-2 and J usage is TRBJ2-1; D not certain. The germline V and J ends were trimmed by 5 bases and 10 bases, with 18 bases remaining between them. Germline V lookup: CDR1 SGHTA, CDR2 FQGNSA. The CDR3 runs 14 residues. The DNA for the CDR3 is TGTGCCAGCAGCGGAGAGAGTAGGTTCTGGGAGCAGTTCTTC. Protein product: CASSGESRFWEQFF.

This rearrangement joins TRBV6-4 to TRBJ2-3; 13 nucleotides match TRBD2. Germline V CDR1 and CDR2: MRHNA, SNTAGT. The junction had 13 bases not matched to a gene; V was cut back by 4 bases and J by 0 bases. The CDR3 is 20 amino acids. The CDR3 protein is CASSVTSGGYSSRSTDTQYF. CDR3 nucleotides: TGTGCCAGCAGTGTGACTAGCGGGGGGTACTCGTCTAGAAGCACAGATACGCAGTATTTT.

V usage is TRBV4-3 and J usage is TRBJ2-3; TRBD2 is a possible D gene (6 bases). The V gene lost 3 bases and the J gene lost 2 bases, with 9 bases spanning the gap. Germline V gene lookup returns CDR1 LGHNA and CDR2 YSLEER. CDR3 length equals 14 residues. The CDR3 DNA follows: TGCGCCAGCAGCCAGTGGACTAACACAGATACGCAGTATTTT. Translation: CASSQWTNTDTQYF.

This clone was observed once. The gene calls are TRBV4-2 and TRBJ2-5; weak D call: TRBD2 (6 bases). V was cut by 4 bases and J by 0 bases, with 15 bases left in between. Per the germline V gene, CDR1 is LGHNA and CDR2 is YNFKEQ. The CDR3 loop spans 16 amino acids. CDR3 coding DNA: TGTGCCAGCAGCCCAAGACTAGGAAAACACCAAGAGACCCAGTACTTC. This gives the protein CASSPRLGKHQETQYF.

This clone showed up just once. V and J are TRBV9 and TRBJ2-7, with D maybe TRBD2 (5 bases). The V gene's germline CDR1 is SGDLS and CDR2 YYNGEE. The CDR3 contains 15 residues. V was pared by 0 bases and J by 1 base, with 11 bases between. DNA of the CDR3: TGTGCCAGCAGCGTAGGCGGGCTCCCATCCTACGAGCAGTACTTC. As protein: CASSVGGLPSYEQYF.